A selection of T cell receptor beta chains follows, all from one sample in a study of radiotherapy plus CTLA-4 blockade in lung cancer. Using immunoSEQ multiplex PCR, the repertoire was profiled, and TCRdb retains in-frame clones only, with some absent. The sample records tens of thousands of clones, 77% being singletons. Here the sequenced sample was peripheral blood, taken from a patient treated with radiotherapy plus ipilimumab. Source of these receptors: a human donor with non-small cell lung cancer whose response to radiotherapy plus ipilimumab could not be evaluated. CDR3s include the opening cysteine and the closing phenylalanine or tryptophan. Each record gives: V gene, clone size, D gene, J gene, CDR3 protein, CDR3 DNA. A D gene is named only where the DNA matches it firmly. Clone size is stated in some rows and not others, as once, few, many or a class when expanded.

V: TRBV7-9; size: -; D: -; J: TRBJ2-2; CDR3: CASSTNAGSTGELFF; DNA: TGTGCCAGCAGCACTAATGCAGGGTCTACCGGGGAGCTGTTTTTT
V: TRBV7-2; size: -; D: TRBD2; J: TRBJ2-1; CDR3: CASSPRTSGNNEQFF; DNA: TGTGCCAGCAGCCCGCGGACTAGCGGAAACAATGAGCAGTTCTTC
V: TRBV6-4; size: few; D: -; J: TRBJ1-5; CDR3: CASSDRGGQPQHF; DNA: TGTGCCAGCAGTGACCGCGGAGGGCAGCCCCAGCATTTT
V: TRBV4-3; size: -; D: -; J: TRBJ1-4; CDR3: CASSRGRGATNEKLFF; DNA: TGCGCCAGCAGCCGAGGCAGGGGTGCAACTAATGAAAAACTGTTTTTT
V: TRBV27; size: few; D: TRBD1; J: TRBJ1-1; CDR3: CASSPRTGWKTEAFF; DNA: TGTGCCAGCAGTCCTAGGACAGGGTGGAAGACTGAAGCTTTCTTT
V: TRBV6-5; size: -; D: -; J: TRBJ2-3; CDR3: CASSLTGVSTDTQYF; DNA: TGTGCCAGCAGCCTAACCGGGGTCAGCACAGATACGCAGTATTTT
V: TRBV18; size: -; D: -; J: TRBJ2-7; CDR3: CASSPNAGPTYEQYF; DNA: TGTGCCAGCTCACCGAACGCGGGGCCTACCTACGAGCAGTACTTC
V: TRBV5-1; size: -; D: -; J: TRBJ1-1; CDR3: CASSLGELDTEAFF; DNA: TGCGCCAGCAGTTTGGGGGAGTTGGACACTGAAGCTTTCTTT
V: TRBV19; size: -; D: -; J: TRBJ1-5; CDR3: CASSIEAHQPQHF; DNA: TGTGCCAGTAGTATAGAAGCGCATCAGCCCCAGCATTTT
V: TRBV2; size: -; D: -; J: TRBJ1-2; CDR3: CASSGTANYGYTF; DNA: TGTGCCAGCAGTGGGACAGCGAACTATGGCTACACCTTC
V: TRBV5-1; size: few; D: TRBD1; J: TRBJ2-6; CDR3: CASSLGSGGDTGVVLTF; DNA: TGCGCCAGCAGCTTGGGGTCAGGGGGCGATACGGGAGTCGTCCTGACTTTC
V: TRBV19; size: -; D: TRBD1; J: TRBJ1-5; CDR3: CASSRGQGWQPQHF; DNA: TGTGCCAGTAGTAGGGGACAGGGGTGGCAGCCCCAGCATTTT
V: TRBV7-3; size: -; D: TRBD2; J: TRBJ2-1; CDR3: CASSGGGTSYNEQFF; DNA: TGTGCCAGCAGCGGCGGGGGGACCTCCTACAATGAGCAGTTCTTC
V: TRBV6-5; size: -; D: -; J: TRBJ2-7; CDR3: CASSQSEPYEQYF; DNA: TGTGCCAGCAGTCAAAGCGAGCCCTACGAGCAGTACTTC
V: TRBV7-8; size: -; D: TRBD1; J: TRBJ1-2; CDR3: CASSNRIRQGNNYGYTF; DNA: TGTGCCAGCAGCAACCGAATCCGACAGGGGAATAACTATGGCTACACCTTC
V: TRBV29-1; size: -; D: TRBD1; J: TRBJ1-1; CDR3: CSVGEQGRTEAFF; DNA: TGCAGCGTTGGAGAACAGGGGAGGACTGAAGCTTTCTTT
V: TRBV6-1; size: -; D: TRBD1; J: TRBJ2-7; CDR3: CASSEPPGQGGPYEQYF; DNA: TGTGCCAGCAGTGAACCGCCGGGACAGGGGGGACCCTACGAGCAGTACTTC
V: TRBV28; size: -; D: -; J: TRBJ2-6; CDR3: CASSRPGVRAGANVLTF; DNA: TGTGCCAGCAGCCGCCCCGGGGTGAGGGCTGGGGCCAACGTCCTGACTTTC
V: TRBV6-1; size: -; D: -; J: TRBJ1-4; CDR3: CASSDRSTNEKLFF; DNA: TGTGCCAGCAGTGACAGGTCAACTAATGAAAAACTGTTTTTT
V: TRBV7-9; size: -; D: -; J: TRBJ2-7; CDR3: CASSSPGYYEQYF; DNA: TGTGCCAGCAGCTCCCCGGGGTACTACGAGCAGTACTTC
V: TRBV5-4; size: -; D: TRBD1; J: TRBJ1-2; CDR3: CASSRGQVSGYTF; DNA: TGTGCCAGCAGCCGGGGACAGGTTTCTGGCTACACCTTC
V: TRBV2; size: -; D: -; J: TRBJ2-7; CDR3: CASLRGILYEQYF; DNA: TGTGCCAGCTTGCGGGGCATCTTATACGAGCAGTACTTC
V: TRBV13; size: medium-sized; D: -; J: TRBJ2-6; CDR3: CASSSDSSIPSGANVLTF; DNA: TGTGCCAGCAGCTCGGACAGCTCAATCCCCTCTGGGGCCAACGTCCTGACTTTC
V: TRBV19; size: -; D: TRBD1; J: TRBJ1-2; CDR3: CASSIDRAMGGYTF; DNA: TGTGCCAGTAGTATCGACAGGGCGATGGGTGGCTACACCTTC
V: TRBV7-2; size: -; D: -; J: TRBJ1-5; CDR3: CASSLFRGSNQPQHF; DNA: TGTGCCAGCAGCTTATTCAGGGGTAGCAATCAGCCCCAGCATTTT